This record covers a single TCR beta chain. This clone turned up a few times. This clone's antigen is unknown. No much larger clonotype is one base removed from it; base qualities were not supplied. The treatment or condition label here, explained by the study, means: some 20 received Ad26.COV2.S at low or high dose, single or two shots; about 5 received placebo; per-sample allocation not given. Repertoires of vaccine and placebo recipients were sequenced from samples collected on day 63 after the first injection. Cohort 1b enrolled about two dozen adults aged 18-55 years at a single site in Boston, USA, between 29 July and 7 August 2020. Ad26.COV2.S was a replication-incompetent adenovirus type 26 vector expressing a prefusion-stabilized SARS-CoV-2 spike protein from the original Wuhan strain. The entry originates in a study of Ad26.COV2.S vaccination and SARS-CoV-2 variants (dated by TCRdb to the early 2020s). Background on the whole study: Vaccine-arm donors came from COV1001, a multicentre, randomized, double-blind, placebo-controlled phase I-IIa trial of Ad26.COV2.S in healthy adults. The specificity and breadth of SARS-CoV-2-reactive T cell receptors after Ad26.COV2.S vaccination were assessed by TCRbeta repertoire sequencing. Ad26.COV2.S was given intramuscularly at 5x10^10 or 1x10^11 viral particles, as a single shot or as two shots 56 days apart. The TCR-sequenced set comprised about 32 samples: some 20 Ad26.COV2.S vaccine recipients, 5 placebo recipients and 8 SARS-CoV-2 convalescent individuals. Investigators did not know the trial group allocation while performing experiments and assessing outcomes. Trial participants were randomized into five groups of five, in which low-dose or high-dose Ad26.COV2.S was given once or twice, or placebo was given on both occasions. On the study overall, not on this receptor specifically: The authors noted that the TCR breadth and depth analyses may have underestimated total T cell responses. Vaccine and placebo recipients had comparable non-spike TCR breadth, which fits with the vaccine containing only spike. Ad26.COV2.S recipients had higher spike-specific TCR breadth than placebo recipients (P = 0.0014). The study lacked the statistical power to compare responses across vaccine doses or regimens. After vaccination, spike-specific CD8+ and CD4+ T cell responses were reported to show substantial breadth.

The immunoSEQ Assay was used to sequence TCRbeta CDR3 regions. After extraction, genomic DNA underwent amplification by bias-controlled multiplex PCR, followed by high-throughput sequencing. The authors' pipeline ran thus. To quantify the absolute abundance of every unique TCRbeta CDR3 region, sequences were collapsed and filtered. T cell fraction was estimated by normalization of TCRbeta template counts to usable DNA, with usable DNA being measured through amplification of reference genes present in all nucleated cells. Repertoire TCRs were annotated as SARS-CoV-2-specific when V gene, CDR3 amino acid sequence and J gene were exactly matched to a known reactive TCR set. MIRA supplied the reference SARS-CoV-2 TCR set, which was filtered for enrichment in COVID-19-positive ImmuneCODE repertoires so that public or cross-reactive TCRs were removed. Using the MIRA antigens, annotated TCRs were further analysed by specific ORF or by position within an ORF. Breadth was defined as the number of annotated unique rearrangements divided by the total number of unique productive rearrangements, and depth was defined as the summed frequency of the annotated unique rearrangements. Group comparisons of TCR breadth used two-sided Wilcoxon rank-sum tests. Not all clones reach the TCRdb copy of this immuneACCESS table, which keeps in-frame sequences only. Checked studies attribute under half of the gap to unresolved V genes and leave the rest unexplained. Clonal size and the V and J genes are those of that table, whereas D and trimming came from the DNA. Here the sample has roughly 680,000 clones; roughly 90% occur a single time. Over 1.3% of the sample lies in the top ten.

Based on the germline V gene (reference sequence), the CDR1 and CDR2 sequences are LNHDA and SQIVND. Including the terminal cysteine and phenylalanine, the CDR3 comprises 15 residues. Just the 45-base CDR3 DNA is kept, in frame starting at base 1. V and J are truncated by 3 bases and 2 bases respectively, leaving an intervening sequence of 13 bases. The receptor was derived from a person aged 18-60 years who received the Ad26.COV2.S COVID-19 vaccine or a placebo. This chain is built from TRBV19 and TRBJ1-2; matching of 5 bases hints at TRBD1 as the D gene. The sequences come from peripheral blood, collected in a trial of Ad26.COV2.S vaccine versus placebo. The CDR3 loop reads CASSMKVGENYGYTF. The nucleotides are TGTGCCAGTAGTATGAAAGTGGGGGAAAACTATGGCTACACCTTC.